This TCR beta chain was recorded in a study of blood T cell repertoires in COVID-19. At the level of the study: Samples taken during acute and convalescent COVID-19 were collected in the United States, Italy and Spain. The analysed material was cDNA or gDNA that came from T cells, B-cell-depleted T cells, or PBMCs.

The CDR3 contains 13 residues. CDR1 is SGHRS and CDR2 is YFSETQ in the germline V gene. Deletions cut 5 bases from V and 1 base from J, with 9 bases between. Assay: immunoSEQ multiplex PCR; the TCRdb copy retains only in-frame clones and omits some. The table includes about 59,000 clones, 80% to 85% detected once. The chain uses TRBV5-1 and TRBJ1-1; D uncertain. Sample: peripheral blood. The origin of this receptor is a woman over 75 with active or convalescent COVID-19. CDR3 in DNA: TGCGCCAGCAGGTCATCAGGGAACACTGAAGCTTTCTTT. As protein: CASRSSGNTEAFF.